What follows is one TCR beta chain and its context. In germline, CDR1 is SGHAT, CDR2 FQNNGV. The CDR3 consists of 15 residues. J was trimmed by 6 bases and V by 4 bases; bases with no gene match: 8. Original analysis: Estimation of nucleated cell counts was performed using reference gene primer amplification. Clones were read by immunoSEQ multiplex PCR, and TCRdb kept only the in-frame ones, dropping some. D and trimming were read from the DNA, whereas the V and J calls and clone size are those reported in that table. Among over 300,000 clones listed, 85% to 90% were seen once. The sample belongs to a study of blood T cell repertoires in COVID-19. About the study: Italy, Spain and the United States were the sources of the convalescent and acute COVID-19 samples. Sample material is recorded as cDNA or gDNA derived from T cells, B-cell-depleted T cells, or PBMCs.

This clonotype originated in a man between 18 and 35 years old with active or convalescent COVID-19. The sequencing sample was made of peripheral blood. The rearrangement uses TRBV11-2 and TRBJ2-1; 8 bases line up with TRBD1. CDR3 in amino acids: CASSSNPTGANEQFF. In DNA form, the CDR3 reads TGTGCCAGCAGCTCTAATCCGACAGGGGCCAATGAGCAGTTCTTC. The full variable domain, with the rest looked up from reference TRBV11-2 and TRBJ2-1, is EAGVAQSPRYKIIEKRQSVAFWCNPISGHATLYWYQQILGQGPKLLIQFQNNGVVDDSQLPKDRFSAERLKGVDSTLKIQPAKLEDSAVYLCASSSNPTGANEQFFGPGTRLTVL.